This TCR beta chain comes out of a study of T cells in localized non-small cell lung cancer. The repertoire was sequenced with immunoSEQ multiplex PCR; TCRdb's copy has only in-frame clones and lacks some. The sample yields around 30,000 clones, about 89% seen once. With respect to this clone: What it recognizes is unknown.

Study-wide findings and caveats: For the top 100 tumor clones, a median roughly 56 also appeared in adjacent lung. Longer overall survival accompanied higher blood T cell density. Uninvolved nearby lung showed the greatest T cell clonality, exceeding that found in tumor. Heterogeneity stays possible, as sequencing covered only one tumor region.

The CDR3 runs 16 residues. Germline trimming cut 5 bases from V and 1 base from J; bases unmatched to any gene: 5. The germline V gene encodes CDR1 SGHAT and CDR2 FQNNGV. Material: PBMCs, obtained before any cancer treatment. The receptor was derived from a man between 40 and 70 years old with stage II lung adenocarcinoma. The rearrangement uses TRBV11-2 and TRBJ2-3, with 11 bases that match TRBD2. Here the CDR3 DNA reads TGTGCCAGCAGCCTGATAGCGGGAGGGGGCACAGATACGCAGTATTTT. Its protein is CASSLIAGGGTDTQYF.